This T cell receptor beta chain was sequenced in a study of T-cell memory formation after mild COVID-19. Each CDR3 protein is one row after TCRdb ran MiXCR on the 5' RACE reads. In the table there are more than 250,000 distinct CDR3 sequences, about 16% of which are singletons. Trimming pared 1 base from V and 9 bases from J, leaving 13 bases between. Germline V gives CDR1 LGHNA, CDR2 YSLEER. This CDR3 contains 13 residues. This clonotype was detected a few times. This sequence originates from a man younger than 35 who had mild COVID-19 (a few samples of this study predate the infection). Cell type and time point are not known. The material sequenced was PBMCs or a T cell subset sorted from them (not recorded which). The rearrangement uses TRBV4-3 and TRBJ2-7; D perhaps matches TRBD1 (5 bases). The CDR3 reads CASSQARTTAQYF. In DNA, the CDR3 is TGCGCCAGCAGCCAAGCCCGAACGACAGCGCAGTACTTC.